Listed here is a single TCR beta chain. The target antigen is unknown. The collection from each donor was one heparinised blood draw averaging roughly 100 mL. Sorting of CD4+ naive, central memory, regulatory and stem cell-like memory cells was performed via CD45RO/CCR7/CD25/CD127/CD95/CD27. This specimen belongs to a study of beta chain features in type 1 diabetes. Findings of the study overall: More deletions and fewer insertions at VDJ junctions were found in patients with type 1 diabetes. Among patients, naive, central memory and Treg TCRB repertoires appeared more similar than among healthy donors.

Sequenced material consisted of expressed TCRB transcripts (all of the isolated RNA was reverse transcribed). Using immunoSEQ multiplex PCR, the repertoire was profiled, and TCRdb retains in-frame clones only, with some absent. The sample gives 110,000 to 150,000 clones, roughly 10% of which show up once; almost 0.65% is in the top ten. The V gene end was trimmed by 5 bases and the J gene end by 2 bases; junction bases not matched to a gene: 4. Germline V CDR1 and CDR2: SQVTM, ANQGSEA. There are 13 residues in the CDR3. J is TRBJ2-7 and V is TRBV29-1; 9 bases agree with TRBD2. The clonotype was recovered from a woman aged 40 to 50 in good health. The specimen sequenced was central memory CD4+ T cells from blood. CDR3 sequence: CSVQASGAYEQYF. CDR3 DNA sequence: TGCAGCGTTCAAGCTAGCGGGGCCTACGAGCAGTACTTC.